The 8 T cell receptor beta chains reported below all come from one sample, sequenced in a study of T cell repertoires in cytomegalovirus infection. TCRdb itself ran the reads through MiXCR, one entry per CDR3 protein. Among 250,000 or so distinct CDR3 sequences listed, about 12% were seen once. Sequenced: PBMCs. These receptors were taken from a human donor in good health (CMV status not recorded). Some clones in this sample may be carry-over from other donors' samples.

This clonotype was seen a few times. The chain is built from TRBV28 and TRBJ2-3; TRBD1 matches 7 bases. Germline-derived CDR1 and CDR2 are MDHEN and SYDVKM. The CDR3 sequence is 15 residues long. V shed 3 bases, J shed 1 base, and the junction held 4 bases outside the gene matches. CDR3 loop: CASSLAQGRTDTQYF. The CDR3 nucleotides read TGTGCCAGCAGTTTGGCACAGGGGCGCACAGATACGCAGTATTTT.

This clonotype was observed many times. The rearrangement joins TRBV19 to TRBJ2-7; D call uncertain. Trimming took off 6 bases at V and 2 bases at J, with 2 bases between the two ends. The CDR3 loop spans 10 amino acids. From germline, CDR1 is LNHDA and CDR2 SQIVND (reference sequence). The CDR3 is CASSPYEQYF. The CDR3 DNA is TGTGCCAGTAGCCCCTACGAGCAGTACTTC.

This clonotype was detected only a few times. The chain links TRBV19 to TRBJ1-2; 8 bases fit TRBD1. The V segment lost 7 bases and the J segment 4 bases; nucleotides outside the gene matches: 14. Germline values: CDR1 LNHDA, CDR2 SQIVND (reference sequence). The CDR3 has 16 amino acids. The CDR3: CASTVLSFGTGYGYTF. The DNA for the CDR3 is TGTGCCAGTACCGTACTTTCCTTCGGGACAGGCTATGGCTACACCTTC.

This clonotype was observed many times. The gene calls are TRBV7-7 and TRBJ2-5, with D perhaps TRBD2 (7 bases). The V end lost 5 bases, the J end lost 5 bases, and 18 bases lay between the germline ends. Germline V gene data show CDR1 as SSHAT and CDR2 as FNYEAQ (reference sequence). The CDR3 spans 15 residues. Here the CDR3 DNA reads TGTGCCAGCAGCCCTCCGGGCAGGGGAGGGGAGACCCAGTACTTC. It translates to CASSPPGRGGETQYF.

The chain recombines TRBV29-1 with TRBJ1-1; no reliable D call. V lost 6 bases to trimming and J lost 5 bases, with 16 bases between them. Germline CDR1 SQVTM, CDR2 ANQGSEA. CDR3 length: 13 residues. Here the CDR3 reads CSVARDSETEAFF. Written as DNA, the CDR3 is TGCAGCGTCGCCCGGGATTCGGAGACTGAAGCTTTCTTT.

This rearrangement joins TRBV7-2 to TRBJ2-5, with D possibly being TRBD2 (5 bases). From germline, CDR1 is SGHTA and CDR2 FQGNSA. The CDR3 covers 15 residues. V was pared by 1 base and J by 5 bases, with 14 bases between. CDR3 in amino acids: CASSLDTSRFETQYF. CDR3 nucleotide sequence: TGTGCCAGCAGCTTAGATACTAGTAGGTTCGAGACCCAGTACTTC.

V and J are TRBV28 and TRBJ2-1, with D possibly matching TRBD2 (5 bases). Germline V gene data show CDR1 as MDHEN and CDR2 as SYDVKM. CDR3 size: 16 residues. The ends were cut back, 3 bases at V and 0 bases at J, with 12 bases in the middle. CDR3 sequence reads: CASSFRGLSSYNEQFF. The CDR3, as DNA: TGTGCCAGCAGTTTTCGAGGACTGAGCTCCTACAATGAGCAGTTCTTC. The complete variable domain, with remaining parts taken from reference TRBV28 and TRBJ2-1, reads DVKVTQSSRYLVKRTGEKVFLECVQDMDHENMFWYRQDPGLGLRLIYFSYDVKMKEKGDIPEGYSVSREKKERFSLILESASTNQTSMYLCASSFRGLSSYNEQFFGPGTRLTVL.

This clonotype came up many times. The chain is built from TRBV19 and TRBJ2-1; 8 nucleotides agree with TRBD1. The trim removed 9 bases at V and 5 bases at J, leaving 12 bases unmatched. From germline, CDR1 is LNHDA and CDR2 SQIVND (reference sequence). The CDR3 totals 15 residues. CDR3 nucleotides: TGTGCCAGCTCCCGACAGGGGATGTCCAACAATGAGCAGTTCTTC. Amino acids: CASSRQGMSNNEQFF.